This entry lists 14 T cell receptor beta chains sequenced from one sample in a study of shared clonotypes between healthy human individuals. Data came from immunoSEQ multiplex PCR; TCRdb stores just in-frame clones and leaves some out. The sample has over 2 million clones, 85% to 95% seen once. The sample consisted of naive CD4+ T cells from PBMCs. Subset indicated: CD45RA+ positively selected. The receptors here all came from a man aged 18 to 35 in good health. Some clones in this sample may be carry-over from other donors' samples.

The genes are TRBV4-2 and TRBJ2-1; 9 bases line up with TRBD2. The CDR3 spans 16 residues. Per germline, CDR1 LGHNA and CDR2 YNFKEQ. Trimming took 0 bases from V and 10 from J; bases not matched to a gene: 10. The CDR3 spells CASSQDGLAGSGEQFF. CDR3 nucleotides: TGTGCCAGCAGCCAAGATGGGCTAGCGGGATCGGGCGAGCAGTTCTTC.

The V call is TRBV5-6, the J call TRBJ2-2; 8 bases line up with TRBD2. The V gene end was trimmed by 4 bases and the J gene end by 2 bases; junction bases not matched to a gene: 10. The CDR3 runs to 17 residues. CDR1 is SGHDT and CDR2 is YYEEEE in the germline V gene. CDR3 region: CASSPPILAANTGELFF. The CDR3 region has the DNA TGTGCCAGCAGCCCTCCAATACTAGCGGCTAACACCGGGGAGCTGTTTTTT.

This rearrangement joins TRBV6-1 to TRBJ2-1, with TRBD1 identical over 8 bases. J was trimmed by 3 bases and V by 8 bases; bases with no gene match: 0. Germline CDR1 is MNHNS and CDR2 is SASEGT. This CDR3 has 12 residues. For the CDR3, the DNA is TGTGCCAGCGGACAGGGCTACAATGAGCAGTTCTTC. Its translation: CASGQGYNEQFF.

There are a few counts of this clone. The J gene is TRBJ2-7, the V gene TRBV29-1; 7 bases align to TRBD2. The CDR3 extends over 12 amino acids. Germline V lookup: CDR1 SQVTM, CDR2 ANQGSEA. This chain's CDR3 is CSTVAWEGEQYF. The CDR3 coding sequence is TGCAGTACTGTAGCCTGGGAGGGCGAGCAGTACTTC.

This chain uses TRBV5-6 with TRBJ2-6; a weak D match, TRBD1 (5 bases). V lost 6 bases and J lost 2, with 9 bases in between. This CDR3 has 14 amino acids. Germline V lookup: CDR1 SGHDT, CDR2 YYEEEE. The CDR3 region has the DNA TGTGCCAGCACCCTGGGGCCTGGGGCCAACGTCCTGACTTTC. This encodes CASTLGPGANVLTF.

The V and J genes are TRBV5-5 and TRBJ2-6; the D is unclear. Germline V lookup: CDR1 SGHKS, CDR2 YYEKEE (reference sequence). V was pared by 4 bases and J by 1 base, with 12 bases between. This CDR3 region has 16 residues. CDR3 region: CASSIAFQSGANVLTF. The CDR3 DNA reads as TGTGCCAGCAGCATAGCATTCCAATCTGGGGCCAACGTCCTGACTTTC.

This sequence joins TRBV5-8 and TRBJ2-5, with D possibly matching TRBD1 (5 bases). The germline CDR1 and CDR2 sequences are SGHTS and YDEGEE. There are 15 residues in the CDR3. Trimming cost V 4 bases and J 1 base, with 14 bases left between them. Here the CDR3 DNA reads TGTGCCAGCAGCCTGTTGGGGCAGCCCCAAGAGACCCAGTACTTC. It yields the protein CASSLLGQPQETQYF.

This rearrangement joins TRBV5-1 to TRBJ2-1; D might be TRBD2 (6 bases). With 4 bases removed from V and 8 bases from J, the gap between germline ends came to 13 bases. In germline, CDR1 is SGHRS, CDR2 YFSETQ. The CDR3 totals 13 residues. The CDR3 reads CASSAGWGDEQFF. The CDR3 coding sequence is TGCGCCAGCAGCGCGGGATGGGGGGATGAGCAGTTCTTC.

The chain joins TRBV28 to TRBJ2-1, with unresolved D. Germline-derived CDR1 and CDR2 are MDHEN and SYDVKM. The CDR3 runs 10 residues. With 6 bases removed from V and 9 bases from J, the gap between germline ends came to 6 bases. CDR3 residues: CASRAREQFF. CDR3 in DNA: TGTGCCAGCAGGGCGCGTGAGCAGTTCTTC.

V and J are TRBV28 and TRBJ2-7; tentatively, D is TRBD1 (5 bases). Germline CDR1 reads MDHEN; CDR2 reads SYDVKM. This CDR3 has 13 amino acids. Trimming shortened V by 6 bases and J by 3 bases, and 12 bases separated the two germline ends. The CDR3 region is CASSIDSYYEQYF. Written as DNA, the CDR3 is TGTGCCAGCAGCATTGACAGTTACTACGAGCAGTACTTC.

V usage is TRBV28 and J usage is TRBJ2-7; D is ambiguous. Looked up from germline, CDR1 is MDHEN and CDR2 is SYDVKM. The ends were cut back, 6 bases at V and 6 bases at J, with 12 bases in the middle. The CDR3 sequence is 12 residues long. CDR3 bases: TGTGCCAGCAGGAGAATTTTAGGCGAGCAGTACTTC. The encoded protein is CASRRILGEQYF.

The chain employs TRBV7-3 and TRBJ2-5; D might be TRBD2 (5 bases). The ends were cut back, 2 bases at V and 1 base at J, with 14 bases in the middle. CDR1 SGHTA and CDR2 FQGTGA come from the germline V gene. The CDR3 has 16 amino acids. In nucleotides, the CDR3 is TGTGCCAGCAGCTTATTGGGGTCGGGGTTCCAAGAGACCCAGTACTTC. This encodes CASSLLGSGFQETQYF.

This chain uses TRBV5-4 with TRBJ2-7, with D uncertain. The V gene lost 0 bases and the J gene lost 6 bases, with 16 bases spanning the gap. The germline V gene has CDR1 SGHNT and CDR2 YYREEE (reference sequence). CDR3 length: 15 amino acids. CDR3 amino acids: CASSLGVRIGTEQYF. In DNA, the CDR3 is TGTGCCAGCAGCTTGGGGGTACGGATTGGAACCGAGCAGTACTTC.

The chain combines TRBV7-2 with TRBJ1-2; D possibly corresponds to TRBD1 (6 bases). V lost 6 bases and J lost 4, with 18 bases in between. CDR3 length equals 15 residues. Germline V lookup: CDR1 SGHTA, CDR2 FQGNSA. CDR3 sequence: CASSSQTGLFYGYTF. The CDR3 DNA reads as TGTGCCAGCAGTTCTCAAACAGGGTTGTTCTATGGCTACACCTTC.